This section outlines one T cell receptor beta chain sequence together with its context. The CDR3 consists of 13 residues. The germline V gene encodes CDR1 KGHSH and CDR2 LQKENI. V shed 3 bases and J shed 6 bases, with 11 bases lying between them. The sample originates from a study of blood T cell repertoires in COVID-19. TCRdb's table, derived via immunoSEQ multiplex PCR, lists solely in-frame clones and lacks some. The table has tens of thousands of clones, over 80% seen once. V gene TRBV18 combines with J gene TRBJ1-1, with D possibly matching TRBD1 (6 bases). This receptor was taken from a human donor in a cohort sampled during active COVID-19. The sequenced sample consisted of peripheral blood. DNA for the CDR3: TGTGCCAGCTCACCCAACAGGGAGCCTGAAGCTTTCTTT. It encodes CASSPNREPEAFF.